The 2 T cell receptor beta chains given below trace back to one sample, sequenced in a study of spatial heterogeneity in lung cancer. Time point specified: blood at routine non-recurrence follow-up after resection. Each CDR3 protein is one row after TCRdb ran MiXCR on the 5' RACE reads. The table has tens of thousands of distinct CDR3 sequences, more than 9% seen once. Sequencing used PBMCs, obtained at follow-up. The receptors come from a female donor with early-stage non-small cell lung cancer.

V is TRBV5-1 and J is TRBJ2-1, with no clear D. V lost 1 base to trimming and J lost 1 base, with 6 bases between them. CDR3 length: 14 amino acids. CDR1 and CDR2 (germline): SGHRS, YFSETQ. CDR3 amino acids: CASSLSGSYNEQFF. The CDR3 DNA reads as TGCGCCAGCAGCTTGTCAGGATCCTACAATGAGCAGTTCTTC. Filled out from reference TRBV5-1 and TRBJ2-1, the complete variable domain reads KAGVTQTPRYLIKTRGQQVTLSCSPISGHRSVSWYQQTPGQGLQFLFEYFSETQRNKGNFPGRFSGRQFSNSRSEMNVSTLELGDSALYLCASSLSGSYNEQFFGPGTRLTVL.

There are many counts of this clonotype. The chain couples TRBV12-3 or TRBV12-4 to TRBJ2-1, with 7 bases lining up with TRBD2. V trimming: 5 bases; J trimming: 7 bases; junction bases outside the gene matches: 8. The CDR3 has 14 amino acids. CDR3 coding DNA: TGTGCCAGCAGTGTAACGGGGGGAGGGAATGAGCAGTTCTTC. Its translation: CASSVTGGGNEQFF.